The sequence of this T cell receptor (beta chain) was determined in a study of radiotherapy plus CTLA-4 blockade in lung cancer. About the study: The study recorded objective responses in roughly 20% of patients and disease control in 25% to 35%.

In regard to this clone: What it binds is unknown.

J gave up 4 bases and V 6 bases, and 9 bases lay outside the gene matches. The CDR3 contains 15 residues. CDR1 and CDR2 (germline): SEHNR, FQNEAQ (reference sequence). The protocol was immunoSEQ multiplex PCR, while the TCRdb copy is restricted to in-frame clones and leaves out a portion. The profile covers approximately 77,000 clones, with roughly four fifths appearing a single time and about 0.79% taken by the ten largest. Findings and caveats of the study: Subsequent to radiotherapy plus ipilimumab, tumor-derived TCR clones underwent expansion in blood.

This clonotype was sampled from a human donor with non-small cell lung cancer who had stable disease on radiotherapy plus ipilimumab. This rearrangement joins TRBV7-9 to TRBJ2-3, with 8 bases identical to TRBD2. This specimen was peripheral blood, taken from a patient treated with radiotherapy plus ipilimumab. The CDR3 loop is CASRLSGSRADTQYF. The CDR3, as DNA: TGTGCCAGCAGACTCAGCGGGAGTCGGGCAGATACGCAGTATTTT.